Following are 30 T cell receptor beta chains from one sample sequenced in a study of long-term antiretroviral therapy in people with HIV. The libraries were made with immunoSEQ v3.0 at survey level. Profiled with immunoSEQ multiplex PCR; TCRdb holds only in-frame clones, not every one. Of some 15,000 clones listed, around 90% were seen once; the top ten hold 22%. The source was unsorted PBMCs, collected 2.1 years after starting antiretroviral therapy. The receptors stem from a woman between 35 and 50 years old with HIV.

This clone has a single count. CDR3 bases: TGCGCCAGCAGCTGGCGGGGACGTGAGAACACTGAAGCTTTCTTT. Translated, it gives CASSWRGRENTEAFF. The chain is built from TRBV5-1 and TRBJ1-1; weak D call: TRBD1 (5 bases). The germline V gene encodes CDR1 SGHRS and CDR2 YFSETQ. Trimming pared 3 bases from V and 1 base from J, leaving 13 bases between. The CDR3 runs to 15 residues. Variable domain in full (rest from reference TRBV5-1 and TRBJ1-1): KAGVTQTPRYLIKTRGQQVTLSCSPISGHRSVSWYQQTPGQGLQFLFEYFSETQRNKGNFPGRFSGRQFSNSRSEMNVSTLELGDSALYLCASSWRGRENTEAFFGQGTRLTVV.

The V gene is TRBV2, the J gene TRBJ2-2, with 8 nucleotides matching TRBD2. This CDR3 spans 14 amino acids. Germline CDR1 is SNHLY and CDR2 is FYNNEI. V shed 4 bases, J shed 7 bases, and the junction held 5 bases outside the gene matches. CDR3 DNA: TGTGCCAGCAGTGGAGCGGGGGACCTCGGGGAGCTGTTTTTT. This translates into CASSGAGDLGELFF.

CDR3 sequence reads: CASSRTARNTEAFF. DNA of the CDR3: TGTGCCAGCAGCAGGACAGCGCGGAACACTGAAGCTTTCTTT. The chain has TRBV5-8 and TRBJ1-1, with a tentative D call TRBD1 (6 bases). In germline, CDR1 is SGHTS, CDR2 YDEGEE. This CDR3 comprises 14 residues. V lost 4 bases and J lost 1, with 11 bases in between.

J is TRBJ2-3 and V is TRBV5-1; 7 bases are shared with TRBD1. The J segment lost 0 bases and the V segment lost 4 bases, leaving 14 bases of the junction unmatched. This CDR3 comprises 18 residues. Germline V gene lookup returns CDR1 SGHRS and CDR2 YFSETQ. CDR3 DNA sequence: TGCGCCAGCAGCAGGACCCCGGACAGGACCTCTAGCACAGATACGCAGTATTTT. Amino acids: CASSRTPDRTSSTDTQYF.

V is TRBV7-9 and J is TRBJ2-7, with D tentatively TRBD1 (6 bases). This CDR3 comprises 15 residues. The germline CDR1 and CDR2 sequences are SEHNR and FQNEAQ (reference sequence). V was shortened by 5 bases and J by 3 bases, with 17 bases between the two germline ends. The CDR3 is CASSPTGPKVYEQYF. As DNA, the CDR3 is TGTGCCAGCAGCCCGACAGGTCCCAAAGTCTACGAGCAGTACTTC.

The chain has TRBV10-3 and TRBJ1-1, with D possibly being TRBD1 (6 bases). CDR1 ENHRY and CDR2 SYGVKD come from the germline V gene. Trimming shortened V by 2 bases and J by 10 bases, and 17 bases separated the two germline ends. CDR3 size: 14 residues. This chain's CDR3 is CAISEGQLVKGAFF. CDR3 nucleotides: TGTGCCATCAGTGAGGGACAGCTCGTAAAGGGAGCTTTCTTT.

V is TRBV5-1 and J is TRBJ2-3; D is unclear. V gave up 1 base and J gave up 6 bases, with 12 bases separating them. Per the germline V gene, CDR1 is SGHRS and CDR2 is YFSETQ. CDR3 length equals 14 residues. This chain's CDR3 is CASSLLAAVDTQYF. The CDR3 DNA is TGCGCCAGCAGCTTGCTTGCGGCGGTGGATACGCAGTATTTT.

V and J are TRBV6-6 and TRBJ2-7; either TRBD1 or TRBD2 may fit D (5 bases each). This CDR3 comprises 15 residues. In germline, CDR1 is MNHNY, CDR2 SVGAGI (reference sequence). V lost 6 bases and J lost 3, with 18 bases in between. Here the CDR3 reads CASRSGQAGNYEQYF. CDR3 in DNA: TGTGCCAGCAGATCCGGACAAGCCGGGAACTACGAGCAGTACTTC.

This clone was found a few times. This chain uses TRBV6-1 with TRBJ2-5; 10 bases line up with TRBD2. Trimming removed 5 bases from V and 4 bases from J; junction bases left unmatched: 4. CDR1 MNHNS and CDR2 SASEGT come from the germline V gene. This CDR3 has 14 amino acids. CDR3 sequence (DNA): TGTGCCAGCAGTAGCGGGGGGGAGGGAGAGACCCAGTACTTC. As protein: CASSSGGEGETQYF.

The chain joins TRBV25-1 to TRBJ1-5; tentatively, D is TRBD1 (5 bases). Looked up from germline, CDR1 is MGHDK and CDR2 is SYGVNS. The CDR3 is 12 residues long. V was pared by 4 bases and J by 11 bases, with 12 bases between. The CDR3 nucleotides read TGTGCCAGCAGTGCGGGTCCGGGGGCCCAGCATTTT. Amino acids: CASSAGPGAQHF.

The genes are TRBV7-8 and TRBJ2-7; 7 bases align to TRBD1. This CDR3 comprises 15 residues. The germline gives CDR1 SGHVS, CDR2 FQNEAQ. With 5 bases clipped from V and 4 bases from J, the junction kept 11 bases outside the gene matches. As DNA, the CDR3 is TGTGCCAGCAGCCTCTTGGCCGGGACAGATTACGAGCAGTACTTC. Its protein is CASSLLAGTDYEQYF. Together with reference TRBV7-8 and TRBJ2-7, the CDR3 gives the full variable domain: GAGVSQSPRYKVAKRGQDVALRCDPISGHVSLFWYQQALGQGPEFLTYFQNEAQLDKSGLPSDRFFAERPEGSVSTLKIQRTQQEDSAVYLCASSLLAGTDYEQYFGPGTRLTVT.

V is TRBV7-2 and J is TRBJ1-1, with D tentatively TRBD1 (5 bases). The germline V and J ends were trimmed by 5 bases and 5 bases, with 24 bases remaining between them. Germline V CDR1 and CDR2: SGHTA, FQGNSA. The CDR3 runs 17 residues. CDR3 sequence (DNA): TGTGCCAGCAGCCCCCGCTGGGGGAACGCTATACGGACTGAAGCTTTCTTT. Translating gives CASSPRWGNAIRTEAFF.

CDR3 sequence (DNA): TGTGCCAGCTCACCACCGGGACAGACGAACACCGGGGAGCTGTTTTTT. It codes for CASSPPGQTNTGELFF. This chain joins TRBV18 and TRBJ2-2, with 7 bases fitting TRBD1. Germline trimming cut 0 bases from V and 0 bases from J; bases unmatched to any gene: 1. The germline CDR1 and CDR2 sequences are KGHSH and LQKENI. CDR3 length: 16 residues.

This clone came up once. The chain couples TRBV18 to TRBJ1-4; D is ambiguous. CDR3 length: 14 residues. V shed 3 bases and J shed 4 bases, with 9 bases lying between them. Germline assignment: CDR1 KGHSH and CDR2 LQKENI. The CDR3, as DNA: TGTGCCAGCTCACCCGGACGGGTTAATGAAAAACTGTTTTTT. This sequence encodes CASSPGRVNEKLFF.

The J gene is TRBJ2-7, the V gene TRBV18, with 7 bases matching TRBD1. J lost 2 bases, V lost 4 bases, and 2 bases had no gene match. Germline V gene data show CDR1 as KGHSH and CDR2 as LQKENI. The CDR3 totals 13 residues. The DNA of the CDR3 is TGTGCCAGCTCACGAGGGACAGCCTACGAGCAGTACTTC. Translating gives CASSRGTAYEQYF.

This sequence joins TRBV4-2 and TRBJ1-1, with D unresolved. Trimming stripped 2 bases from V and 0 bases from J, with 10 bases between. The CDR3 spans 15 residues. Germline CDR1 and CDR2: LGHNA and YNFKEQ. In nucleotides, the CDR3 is TGTGCCAGCAGCCAATCGAGCGTCTTGAACACTGAAGCTTTCTTT. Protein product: CASSQSSVLNTEAFF.

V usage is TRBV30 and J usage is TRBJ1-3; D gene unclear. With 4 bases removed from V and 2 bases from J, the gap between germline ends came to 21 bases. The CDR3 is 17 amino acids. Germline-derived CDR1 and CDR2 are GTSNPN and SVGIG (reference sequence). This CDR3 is CAWTPARVPRAGNTIYF. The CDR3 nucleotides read TGTGCCTGGACTCCAGCCCGGGTTCCTCGTGCTGGAAACACCATATATTTT.

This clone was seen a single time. CDR3 DNA: TGTGCCAGCAGTGATTCAATCCTATCCGGACACTCATACGAGCAGTACTTC. It encodes CASSDSILSGHSYEQYF. V usage is TRBV6-1 and J usage is TRBJ2-7; TRBD1 is a possible D gene (5 bases). The V gene lost 3 bases and the J gene lost 4 bases, with 22 bases spanning the gap. Germline V gene data show CDR1 as MNHNS and CDR2 as SASEGT. The CDR3 contains 17 residues.

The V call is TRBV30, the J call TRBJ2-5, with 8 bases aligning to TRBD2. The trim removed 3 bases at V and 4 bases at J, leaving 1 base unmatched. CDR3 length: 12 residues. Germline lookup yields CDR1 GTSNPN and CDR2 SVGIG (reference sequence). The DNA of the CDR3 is TGTGCCTGGAGCAGCGGGGGAGAGACCCAGTACTTC. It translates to CAWSSGGETQYF.

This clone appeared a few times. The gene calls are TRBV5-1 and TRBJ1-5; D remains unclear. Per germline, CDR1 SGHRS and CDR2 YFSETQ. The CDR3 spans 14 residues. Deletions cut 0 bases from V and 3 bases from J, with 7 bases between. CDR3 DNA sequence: TGCGCCAGCAGCTTGGGAGGGCTCAATCAGCCCCAGCATTTT. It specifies CASSLGGLNQPQHF.

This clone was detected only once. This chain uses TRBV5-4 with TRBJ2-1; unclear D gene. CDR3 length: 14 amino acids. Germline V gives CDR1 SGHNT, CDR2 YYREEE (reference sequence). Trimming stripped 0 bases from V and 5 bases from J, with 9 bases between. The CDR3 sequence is CASSLEHKNNEQFF. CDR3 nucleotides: TGTGCCAGCAGCTTGGAACACAAGAACAATGAGCAGTTCTTC.

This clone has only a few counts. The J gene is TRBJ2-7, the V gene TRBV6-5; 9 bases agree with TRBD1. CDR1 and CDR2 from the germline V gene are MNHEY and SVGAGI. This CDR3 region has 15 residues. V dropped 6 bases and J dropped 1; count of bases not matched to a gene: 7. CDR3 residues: CASSRTGQGSYEQYF. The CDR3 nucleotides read TGTGCCAGCAGCCGTACGGGACAGGGATCCTACGAGCAGTACTTC.

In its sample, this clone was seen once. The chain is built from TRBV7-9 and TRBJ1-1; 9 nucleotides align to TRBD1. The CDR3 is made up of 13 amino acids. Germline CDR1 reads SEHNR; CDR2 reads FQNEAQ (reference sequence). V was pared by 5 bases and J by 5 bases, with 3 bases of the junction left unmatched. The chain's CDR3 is CASSRDRETEAFF. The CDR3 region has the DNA TGTGCCAGCAGCCGGGACAGGGAAACTGAAGCTTTCTTT.

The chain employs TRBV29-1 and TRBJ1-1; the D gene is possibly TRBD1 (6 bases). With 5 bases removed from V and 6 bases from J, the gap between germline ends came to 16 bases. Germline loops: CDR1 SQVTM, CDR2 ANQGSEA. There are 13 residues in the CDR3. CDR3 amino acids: CSVNREMGAEAFF. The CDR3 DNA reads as TGCAGCGTTAACAGGGAAATGGGAGCTGAAGCTTTCTTT.

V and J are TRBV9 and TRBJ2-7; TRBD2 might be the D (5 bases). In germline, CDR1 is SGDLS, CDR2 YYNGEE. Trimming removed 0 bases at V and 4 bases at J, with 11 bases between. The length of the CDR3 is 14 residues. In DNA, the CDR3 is TGTGCCAGCAGCGTAGAGTCGTCGGGATACGAGCAGTACTTC. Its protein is CASSVESSGYEQYF.

The CDR3 sequence: CASSYDSYGYTF. The CDR3 nucleotides are TGTGCCAGCAGCTATGACAGTTACGGCTACACCTTC. The chain couples TRBV5-5 to TRBJ1-2, with D maybe TRBD1 (5 bases). Trimming stripped 3 bases from V and 8 bases from J, with 11 bases between. Germline V CDR1 and CDR2: SGHKS, YYEKEE (reference sequence). The CDR3 runs to 12 residues.

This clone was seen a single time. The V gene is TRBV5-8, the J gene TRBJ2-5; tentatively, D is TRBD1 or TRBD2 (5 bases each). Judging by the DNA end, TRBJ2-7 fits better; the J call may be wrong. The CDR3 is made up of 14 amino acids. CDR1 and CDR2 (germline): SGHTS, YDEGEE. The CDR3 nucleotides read TGTGCCAGCAGCTTGGGGGACGGCCTCTACGAGCAGTACTTC. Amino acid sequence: CASSLGDGLYEQYF.

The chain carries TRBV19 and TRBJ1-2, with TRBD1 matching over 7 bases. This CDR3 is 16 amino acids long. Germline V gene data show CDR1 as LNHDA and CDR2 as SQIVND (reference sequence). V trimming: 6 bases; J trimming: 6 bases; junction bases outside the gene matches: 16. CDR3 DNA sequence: TGTGCCAGTAGCTTAAATCTAATCTCAGGGGGTGATGGCTACACCTTC. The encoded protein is CASSLNLISGGDGYTF.

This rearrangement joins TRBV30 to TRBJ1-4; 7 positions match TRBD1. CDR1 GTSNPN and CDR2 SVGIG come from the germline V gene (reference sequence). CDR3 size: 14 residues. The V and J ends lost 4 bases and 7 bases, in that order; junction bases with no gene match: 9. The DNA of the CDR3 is TGTGCCTGGAAAAAAACAGGGGAAAGTGAAAAACTGTTTTTT. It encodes CAWKKTGESEKLFF.

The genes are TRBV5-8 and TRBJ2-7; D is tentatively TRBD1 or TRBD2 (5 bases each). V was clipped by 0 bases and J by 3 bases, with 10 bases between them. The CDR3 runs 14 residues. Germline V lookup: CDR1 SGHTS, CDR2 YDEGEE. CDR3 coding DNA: TGTGCCAGCAGCTTGGGGGACGGCCTCTACGAGCAGTACTTC. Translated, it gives CASSLGDGLYEQYF.